Included here is one T cell receptor (beta chain) sequence, with context. Its antigen is unknown. The sample is drawn from a study of identical twins. Whole-study results and caveats: For cord blood, abundant beta clonotypes had fewer insertions, unlike memory repertoires, which showed none. Cross-sectional statistical analysis was relied on for the conclusions, without the same donors being followed. Modelling approaches yielded underestimates of out-of-frame TCR alpha sharing between monozygotic twins.

A universal primer site was added by template switching, and unique molecular identifiers were carried by the cDNA. Using its own MiXCR run on the 5' RACE reads, TCRdb lists one record per CDR3 protein. The sample yields some 1,700,000 distinct CDR3 sequences, around 33% seen once. The CDR3 loop spans 14 amino acids. Germline CDR1 SGHVS, CDR2 FQNEAQ. V lost 5 bases and J 3 bases, leaving 10 bases between the germline ends. The source is a newborn girl in good health. V is TRBV7-8 and J is TRBJ1-4; D is uncertain. Sequencing was carried out using cord blood. The CDR3 region is CASSPRWSNEKLFF. CDR3 DNA sequence: TGTGCCAGCAGCCCGCGTTGGTCTAATGAAAAACTGTTTTTT. Together with reference TRBV7-8 and TRBJ1-4, the CDR3 gives the full variable domain: GAGVSQSPRYKVAKRGQDVALRCDPISGHVSLFWYQQALGQGPEFLTYFQNEAQLDKSGLPSDRFFAERPEGSVSTLKIQRTQQEDSAVYLCASSPRWSNEKLFFGSGTQLSVL.